This TCR beta chain was captured in a study of CD8+CD57+ T cells in acquired aplastic anemia (dated by TCRdb to the late 2010s). Context from the whole study: On average, sorted CD4+ and CD8+ cells yielded 3.2 ug of extracted DNA, with a range of about 0.18 to 27.4 ug. CD8+CD57+ expansion was defined as frequency above the mean frequency observed in healthy subjects.

Findings and caveats that apply to the study as a whole: CD8+ Simpson's diversity did not differ significantly between patients and healthy controls (P=0.060). Although twenty-nine CD8+ CDR3 sequences were shared by patients and controls, these sequences appeared highly expressed in patients and within the immunodominant clones of patients.

According to the germline V gene (reference sequence), CDR1 reads DFQATT and CDR2 reads SNEGSKA. V lost 5 bases and J lost 3 bases; the stretch between them is 13 bases long. Inclusive of the bounding cysteine and phenylalanine, the CDR3 is 13 residues long. CDR3 DNA only is kept here, 39 bases in frame from base 1. This clonotype has just a few counts. What this receptor recognizes is not known. No much larger clonotype is one base removed from it; base qualities were not supplied. Flow cytometry had shown CD8+CD57+ cell expansion in the patients selected for sequencing. All patients had severe acquired aplastic anemia diagnosed by International Study of Aplastic Anemia and Agranulocytosis and Camitta criteria. No patient had received any therapy when blood was sampled. The study deep-sequenced TCR repertoires of sorted CD4+ and CD8+ blood T cells from severe aplastic anemia patients and healthy subjects. In the USA, patient enrollment took place under clinicaltrials.gov protocols 00001620, 01623167, 00001397, 00071045, 00081523 and 00961064. Ficoll-Paque density gradient centrifugation was used to isolate peripheral blood mononuclear cells. Before DNA extraction, CD4+ and CD8+ T cells were sorted with FACS or magnetic beads.

Profiling of TCR beta VDJ combinations and CDR3 sequences used genomic DNA as the template. An Illumina HiSeq 2000 was the platform used for TCR repertoire sequencing. In the original analysis: Repertoire assessment relied on Simpson's diversity index, CDR3 size and DJ length profiles, and TRBV/TRBJ rearrangement plots. Whichever DNA sequence was most abundant in the deep sequencing data was defined as the immunodominant clone. CDR3 amino acid sequences were screened for sharing across subjects and compared with published repertoires and the VDJdb database. The public reads were reprocessed in TCRdb via fastp at Q25 and MiXCR, keeping in-frame beta chains. For every CDR3 protein sequence, its rows merge into one entry that carries the most common genes and DNA. The V and J calls were not made by the authors but by TCRdb's processing. Here the sample has around 200,000 distinct CDR3 sequences; 65% occur a single time. 58% of the sample comes from the top ten.

The rearrangement joined TRBV20-1 to TRBJ2-5; the D match is possibly TRBD1 or TRBD2, with 5 bases aligned in each. This TCR derives from a human donor with aplastic anemia. Source material: sorted CD4+, CD8+, or CD8+CD57+ T cells (not recorded which) from PBMCs. The nucleotide sequence reads as follows: TGCAGTGCTGGCCGGGACCATAAAGAGACCCAGTACTTC. This yields the protein CSAGRDHKETQYF.